This T cell receptor (beta chain) was profiled in a study of blood T cell repertoires in COVID-19. Study at large: From the United States, Italy and Spain came samples of acute and convalescent COVID-19.

Germline V lookup: CDR1 SGHRS, CDR2 YFSETQ. V dropped 0 bases and J dropped 6 bases, with 13 bases sitting between them. The CDR3 consists of 14 residues. Study processing details: For nucleated cells, counts were estimated from reference gene primer amplification. Only in-frame clones appear in the TCRdb table, and some are missing; sequencing was by immunoSEQ multiplex PCR. The V and J calls and clone size come from that table; D and trimming were worked out from the DNA. The data hold approximately 110,000 clones, with approximately 84% observed a single time. The source material was peripheral blood. The TCR originated in a woman between 45 and 65 years old with acute or convalescent COVID-19. The gene calls are TRBV5-1 and TRBJ2-7, with a tentative D call TRBD1 (6 bases). CDR3 nucleotides: TGCGCCAGCAGCTTGGGGGGGCCGTCTGGCGAGCAGTACTTC. Protein product: CASSLGGPSGEQYF.